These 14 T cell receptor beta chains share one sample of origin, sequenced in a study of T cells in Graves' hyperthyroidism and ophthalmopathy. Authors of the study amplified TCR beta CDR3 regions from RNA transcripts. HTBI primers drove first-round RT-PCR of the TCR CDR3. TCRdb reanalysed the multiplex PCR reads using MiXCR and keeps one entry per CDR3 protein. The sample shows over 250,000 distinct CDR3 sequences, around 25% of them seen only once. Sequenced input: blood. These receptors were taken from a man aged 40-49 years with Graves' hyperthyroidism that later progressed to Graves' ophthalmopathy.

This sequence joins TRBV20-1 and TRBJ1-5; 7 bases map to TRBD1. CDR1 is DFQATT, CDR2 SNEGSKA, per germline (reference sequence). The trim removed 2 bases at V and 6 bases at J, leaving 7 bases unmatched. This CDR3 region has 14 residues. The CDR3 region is CSARQAGGSQPQHF. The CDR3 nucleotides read TGCAGTGCTAGACAGGCAGGGGGAAGTCAGCCCCAGCATTTT.

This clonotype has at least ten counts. This chain's CDR3 is CASSYLGAGELFF. In DNA form, the CDR3 reads TGTGCCAGCAGTTACTTGGGGGCCGGGGAGCTGTTTTTT. The chain combines TRBV6-2 or TRBV6-3 with TRBJ2-2; either TRBD1 or TRBD2 may supply D (5 bases each). V gave up 1 base and J gave up 6 bases, with 6 bases separating them. The CDR3 loop spans 13 amino acids. CDR1 and CDR2 from the germline V gene are MNHEY and SVGEGT.

Written as DNA, the CDR3 is TGTGCCAGCAGTTGGGACAGGTCAATGGGAAATCAGCCCCAGCATTTT. It codes for CASSWDRSMGNQPQHF. The chain couples TRBV12-3 or TRBV12-4 to TRBJ1-5, with 8 bases that match TRBD1. The CDR3 runs 16 residues. Germline trimming cut 4 bases from V and 4 bases from J; bases unmatched to any gene: 9.

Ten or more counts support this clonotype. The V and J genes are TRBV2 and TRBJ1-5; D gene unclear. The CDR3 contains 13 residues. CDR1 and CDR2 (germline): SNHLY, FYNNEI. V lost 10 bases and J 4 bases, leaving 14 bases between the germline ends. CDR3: CATQTQENQPQHF. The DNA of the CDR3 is TGTGCCACCCAAACCCAGGAAAATCAGCCCCAGCATTTT. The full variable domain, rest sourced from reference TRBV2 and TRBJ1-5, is EPEVTQTPSHQVTQMGQEVILRCVPISNHLYFYWYRQILGQKVEFLVSFYNNEISEKSEIFDDQFSVERPDGSNFTLKIRSTKLEDSAMYFCATQTQENQPQHFGDGTRLSIL.

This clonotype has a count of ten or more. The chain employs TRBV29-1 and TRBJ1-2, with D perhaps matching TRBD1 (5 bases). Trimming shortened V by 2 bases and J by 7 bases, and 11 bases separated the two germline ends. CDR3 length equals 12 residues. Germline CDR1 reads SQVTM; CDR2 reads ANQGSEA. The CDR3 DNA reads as TGCAGCGTTGAACAGGGATCCGGTGGCTACACCTTC. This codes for CSVEQGSGGYTF.

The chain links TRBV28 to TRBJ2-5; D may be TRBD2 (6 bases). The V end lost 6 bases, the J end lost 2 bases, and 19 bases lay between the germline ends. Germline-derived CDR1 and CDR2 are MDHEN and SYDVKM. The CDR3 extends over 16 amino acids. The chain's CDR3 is CASSPSGAGRQETQYF. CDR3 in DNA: TGTGCCAGCAGCCCGTCTGGGGCGGGAAGACAAGAGACCCAGTACTTC.

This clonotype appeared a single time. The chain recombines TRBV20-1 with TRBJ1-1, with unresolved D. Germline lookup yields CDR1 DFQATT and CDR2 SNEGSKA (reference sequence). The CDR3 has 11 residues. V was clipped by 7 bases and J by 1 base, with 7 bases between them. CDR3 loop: CSVNSNTEAFF. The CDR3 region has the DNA TGCAGTGTCAATTCGAACACTGAAGCTTTCTTT.

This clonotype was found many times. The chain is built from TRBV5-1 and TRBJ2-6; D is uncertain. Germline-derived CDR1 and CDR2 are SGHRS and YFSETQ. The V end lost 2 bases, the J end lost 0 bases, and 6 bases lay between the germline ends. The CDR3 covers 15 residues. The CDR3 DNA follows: TGCGCCAGCAGCTTTTGGAGCTCTGGGGCCAACGTCCTGACTTTC. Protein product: CASSFWSSGANVLTF. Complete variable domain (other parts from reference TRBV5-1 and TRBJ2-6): KAGVTQTPRYLIKTRGQQVTLSCSPISGHRSVSWYQQTPGQGLQFLFEYFSETQRNKGNFPGRFSGRQFSNSRSEMNVSTLELGDSALYLCASSFWSSGANVLTFGAGSRLTVL.

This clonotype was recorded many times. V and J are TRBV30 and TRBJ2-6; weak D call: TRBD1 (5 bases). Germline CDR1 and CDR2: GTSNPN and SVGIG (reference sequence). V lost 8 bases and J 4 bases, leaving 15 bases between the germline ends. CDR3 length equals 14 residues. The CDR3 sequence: CAVDGRVGANVLTF. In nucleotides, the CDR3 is TGTGCCGTAGATGGCAGGGTAGGGGCCAACGTCCTGACTTTC.

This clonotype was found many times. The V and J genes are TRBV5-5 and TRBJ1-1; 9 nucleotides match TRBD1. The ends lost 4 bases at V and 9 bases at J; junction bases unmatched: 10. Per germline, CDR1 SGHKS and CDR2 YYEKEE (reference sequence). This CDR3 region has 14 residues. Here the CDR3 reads CASSQPGQGGKAFF. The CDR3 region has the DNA TGTGCCAGCAGCCAACCGGGACAGGGAGGAAAAGCTTTCTTT.

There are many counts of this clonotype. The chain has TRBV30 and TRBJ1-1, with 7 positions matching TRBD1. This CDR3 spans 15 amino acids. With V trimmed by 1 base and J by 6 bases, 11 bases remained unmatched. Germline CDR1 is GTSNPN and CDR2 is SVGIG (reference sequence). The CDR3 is CAWSGGRQGKAEAFF. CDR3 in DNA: TGTGCCTGGAGTGGGGGTAGACAGGGAAAAGCTGAAGCTTTCTTT.

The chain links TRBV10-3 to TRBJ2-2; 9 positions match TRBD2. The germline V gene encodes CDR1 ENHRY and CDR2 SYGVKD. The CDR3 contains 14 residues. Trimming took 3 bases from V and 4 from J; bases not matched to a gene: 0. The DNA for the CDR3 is TGTGCCATCAGTGAACTAGCGGGCACCGGGGAGCTGTTTTTT. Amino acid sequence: CAISELAGTGELFF.

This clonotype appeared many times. CDR3 sequence (DNA): TGTGCCAGTAGTGTTCCGGGACAGGGGCGATATGGCTACACCTTC. Translating it yields CASSVPGQGRYGYTF. V gene TRBV19 combines with J gene TRBJ1-2, with 10 positions matching TRBD1. V was clipped by 5 bases and J by 5 bases; unmatched bases: 8. Germline CDR1 and CDR2: LNHDA and SQIVND (reference sequence). The CDR3 sequence is 15 residues long.

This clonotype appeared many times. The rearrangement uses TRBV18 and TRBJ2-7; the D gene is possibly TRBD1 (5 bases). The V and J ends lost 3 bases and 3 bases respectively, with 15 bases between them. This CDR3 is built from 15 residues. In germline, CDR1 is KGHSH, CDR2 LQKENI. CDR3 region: CASSPPSQEVYEQYF. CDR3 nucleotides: TGTGCCAGCTCACCCCCGTCACAGGAAGTCTACGAGCAGTACTTC.